This T cell receptor beta chain was profiled in a study of cytomegalovirus exposure and HLA in healthy donors. Study-wide context: When 350 to 500 donors were genotyped, around 77% of them were found to fall in the Caucasian-associated ancestry cluster. General study findings and limits: Trimming of TCR beta V- and J-genes showed a link, identified in a later analysis, to a missense DCLRE1C variant.

About this clone itself: The target antigen is unknown.

This CDR3 comprises 14 residues. The germline V gene encodes CDR1 SGHAT and CDR2 FQNNGV. V was clipped by 1 base and J by 7 bases, with 10 bases between them. Researchers ran the PCR with 60 Vbeta and 13 Jbeta primers. Produced via immunoSEQ multiplex PCR; TCRdb's table is partial and in-frame only. The table lists 200,000 or so clones, roughly 77% of them singletons. Specimen: PBMCs. The TCR comes from a male donor in good health and CMV-seropositive. The gene calls are TRBV11-2 and TRBJ2-2; D is unresolved. As DNA, the CDR3 is TGTGCCAGCAGCTTAGCGTCTATGATCGGGGAGCTGTTTTTT. The encoded protein is CASSLASMIGELFF.